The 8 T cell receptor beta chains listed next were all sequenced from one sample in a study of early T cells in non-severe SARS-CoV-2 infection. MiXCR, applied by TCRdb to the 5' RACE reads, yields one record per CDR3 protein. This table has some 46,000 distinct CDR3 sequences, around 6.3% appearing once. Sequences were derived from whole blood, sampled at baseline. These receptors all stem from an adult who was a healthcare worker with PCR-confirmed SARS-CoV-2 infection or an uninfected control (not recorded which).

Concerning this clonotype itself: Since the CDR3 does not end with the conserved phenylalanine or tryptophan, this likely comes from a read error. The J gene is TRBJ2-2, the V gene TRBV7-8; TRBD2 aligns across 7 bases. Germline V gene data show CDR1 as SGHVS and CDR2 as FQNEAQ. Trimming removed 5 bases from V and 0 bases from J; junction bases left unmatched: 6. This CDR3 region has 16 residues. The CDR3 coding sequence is TGTGCCAGCAGCCCTCCCGGGACTACGAACACCGGGGAGCTGTTTTCT. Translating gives CASSPPGTTNTGELFS.

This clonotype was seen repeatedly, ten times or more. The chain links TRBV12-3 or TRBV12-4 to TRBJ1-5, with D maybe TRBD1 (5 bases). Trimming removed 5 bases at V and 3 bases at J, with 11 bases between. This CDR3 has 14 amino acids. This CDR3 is CASSPGAYNQPQHF. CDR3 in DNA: TGTGCCAGCAGTCCTGGGGCCTACAATCAGCCCCAGCATTTT.

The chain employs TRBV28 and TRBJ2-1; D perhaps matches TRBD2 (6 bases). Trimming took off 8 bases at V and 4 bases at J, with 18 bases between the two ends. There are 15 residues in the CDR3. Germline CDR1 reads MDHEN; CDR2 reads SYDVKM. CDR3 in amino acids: CASWTDGTLYNEQFF. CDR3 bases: TGTGCCAGCTGGACCGACGGGACTCTATACAATGAGCAGTTCTTC.

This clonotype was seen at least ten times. The CDR3 sequence: CASRATSAYNEQFF. Written as DNA, the CDR3 is TGCGCCAGCAGAGCTACTAGCGCTTACAATGAGCAGTTCTTC. The gene calls are TRBV5-1 and TRBJ2-1; 7 bases line up with TRBD2. The CDR3 is 14 residues long. Germline CDR1 SGHRS, CDR2 YFSETQ. V lost 5 bases and J lost 4; bases outside the gene matches: 6.

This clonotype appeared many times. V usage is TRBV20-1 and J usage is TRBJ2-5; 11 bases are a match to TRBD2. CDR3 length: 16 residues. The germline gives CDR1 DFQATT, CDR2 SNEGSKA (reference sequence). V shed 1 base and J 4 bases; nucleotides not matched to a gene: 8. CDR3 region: CSARAGSGGAPETQYF. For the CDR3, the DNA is TGCAGTGCTAGAGCGGGTAGCGGGGGGGCCCCAGAGACCCAGTACTTC.

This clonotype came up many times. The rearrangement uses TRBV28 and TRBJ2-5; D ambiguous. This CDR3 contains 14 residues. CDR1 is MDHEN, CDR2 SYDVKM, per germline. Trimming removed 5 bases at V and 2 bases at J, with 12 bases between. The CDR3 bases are TGTGCCAGCAGTCCCCAGTGGGGACAAGAGACCCAGTACTTC. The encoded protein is CASSPQWGQETQYF.

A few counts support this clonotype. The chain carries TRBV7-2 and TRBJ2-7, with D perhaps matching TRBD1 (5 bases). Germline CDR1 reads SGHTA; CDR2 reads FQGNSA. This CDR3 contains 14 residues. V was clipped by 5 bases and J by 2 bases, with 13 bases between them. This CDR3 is CASSRRRGPYEQYF. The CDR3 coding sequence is TGTGCCAGCAGCCGCCGTAGGGGCCCCTACGAGCAGTACTTC.

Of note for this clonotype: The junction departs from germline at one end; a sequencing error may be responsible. For the CDR3, the DNA is TGTGCCAGCAGCGTAGGCGACACCAACTACGAGCGGTACTTC. It specifies CASSVGDTNYERYF. V and J are TRBV9 and TRBJ2-7, with D uncertain. CDR3 length: 14 amino acids. Looked up from germline, CDR1 is SGDLS and CDR2 is YYNGEE.